This entry is about one T cell receptor beta chain. What it recognizes is unknown. This entry belongs to a study of regulatory T cells in long-lasting Graves disease. As for the study in general: Persistent Graves' disease required over 5 years of antithyroid drugs and positive TSH receptor antibodies. Findings and limits, study-wide: Preferential use of TRBV28, TRBJ1-2 and TRBJ2-5 was seen in persistent disease.

Stated time point: persistent/refractory GD, antithyroid drugs over 5 years with positive TRAb. PBMC RNA was the source of the TCR library. Into tubes containing EDTA, 8 to 9.5 milliliters of peripheral blood were drawn. CDR3-region Arm-PCR and iRepertoire HTBI primers produced the TCR beta libraries. TCRdb independently ran MiXCR on the multiplex PCR reads; one entry per CDR3 protein. Of 430,000 or so distinct CDR3 sequences listed, roughly 21% are singletons. Per the germline V gene, CDR1 is SEHNR and CDR2 is FQNEAQ (reference sequence). The CDR3 covers 15 residues. J gave up 5 bases and V 3 bases, and 8 bases lay outside the gene matches.

This receptor was obtained from a female donor with Graves disease. J is TRBJ2-7 and V is TRBV7-9, with 9 bases that match TRBD1. The sequencing here drew on peripheral blood mononuclear cells (PBMCs), taken when the disease was refractory, from a patient treated with antithyroid drugs. In nucleotides, the CDR3 is TGTGCCAGCAGCTTCCGGGACAGGGAACTCGACGAGCAGTACTTC. This encodes CASSFRDRELDEQYF.